The T cell receptor beta chain described here comes from a study of cytomegalovirus exposure and HLA in healthy donors. Study results and caveats: In a later analysis, HLA-associated TCR beta chains were more clonally expanded than equally common others. Among the most significant clusters, several appeared linked to common viral pathogens in a later analysis. 87-base-pair reads could not separate some V segments, including TRBV6-2 and TRBV6-3.

With regard to this clone: Its antigen is as yet unknown.

CDR1 and CDR2 (germline): MNHEY, SVGAGI. The CDR3 has 13 amino acids. Trimming cost V 5 bases and J 3 bases; bases outside gene matches: 3. PCR amplification relied on 60 Vbeta primers (plus 13 Jbeta primers). TCRdb's copy holds only in-frame clones and misses some; the assay was immunoSEQ multiplex PCR. The sample has roughly 180,000 clones, 70% to 90% seen once. The TCR comes from a girl aged 10 to 17 in good health and CMV-seropositive. Sample: PBMCs. The chain uses TRBV6-5 and TRBJ1-2; 7 bases are shared with TRBD1. The CDR3 DNA follows: TGTGCCAGCAGTCCGGGACAGTACTATGGCTACACCTTC. This encodes CASSPGQYYGYTF.